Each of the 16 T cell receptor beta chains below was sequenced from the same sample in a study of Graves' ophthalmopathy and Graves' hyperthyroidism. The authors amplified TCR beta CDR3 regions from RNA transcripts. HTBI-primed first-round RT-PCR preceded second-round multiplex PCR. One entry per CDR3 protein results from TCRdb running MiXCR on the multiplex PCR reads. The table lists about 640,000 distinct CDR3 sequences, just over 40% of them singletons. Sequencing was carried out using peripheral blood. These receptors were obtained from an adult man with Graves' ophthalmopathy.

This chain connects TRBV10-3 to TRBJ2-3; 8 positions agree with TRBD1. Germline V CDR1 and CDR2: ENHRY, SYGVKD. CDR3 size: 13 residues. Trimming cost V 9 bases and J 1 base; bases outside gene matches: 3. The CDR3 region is CAIRTGRTDTQYF. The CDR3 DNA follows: TGTGCCATAAGGACAGGGCGCACAGATACGCAGTATTTT.

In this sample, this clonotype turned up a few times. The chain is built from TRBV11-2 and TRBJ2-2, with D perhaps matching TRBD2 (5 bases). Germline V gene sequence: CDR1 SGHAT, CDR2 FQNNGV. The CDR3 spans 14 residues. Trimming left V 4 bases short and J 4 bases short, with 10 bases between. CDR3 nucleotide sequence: TGTGCCAGCAGCTCGGTGGACTTCACCGGGGAGCTGTTTTTT. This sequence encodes CASSSVDFTGELFF.

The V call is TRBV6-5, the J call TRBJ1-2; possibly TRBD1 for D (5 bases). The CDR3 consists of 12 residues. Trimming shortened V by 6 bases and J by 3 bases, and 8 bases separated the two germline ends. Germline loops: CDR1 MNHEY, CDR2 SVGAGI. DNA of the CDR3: TGTGCCAGCAGGCGGGGCGACTATGGCTACACCTTC. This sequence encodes CASRRGDYGYTF.

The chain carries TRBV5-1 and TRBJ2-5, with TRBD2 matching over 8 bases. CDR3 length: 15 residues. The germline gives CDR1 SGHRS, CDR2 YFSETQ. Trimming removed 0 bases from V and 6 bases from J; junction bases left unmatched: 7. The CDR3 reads CASSLAGRGEKTQYF. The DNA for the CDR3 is TGCGCCAGCAGCTTGGCCGGGAGGGGGGAAAAGACCCAGTACTTC. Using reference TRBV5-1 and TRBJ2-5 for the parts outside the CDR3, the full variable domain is KAGVTQTPRYLIKTRGQQVTLSCSPISGHRSVSWYQQTPGQGLQFLFEYFSETQRNKGNFPGRFSGRQFSNSRSEMNVSTLELGDSALYLCASSLAGRGEKTQYFGPGTRLLVL.

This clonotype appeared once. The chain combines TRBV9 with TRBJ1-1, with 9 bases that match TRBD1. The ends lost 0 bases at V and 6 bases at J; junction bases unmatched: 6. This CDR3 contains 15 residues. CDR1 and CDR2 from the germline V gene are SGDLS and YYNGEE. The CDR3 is CASSVGGQGWAEAFF. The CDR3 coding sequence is TGTGCCAGCAGCGTAGGAGGACAGGGGTGGGCTGAAGCTTTCTTT.

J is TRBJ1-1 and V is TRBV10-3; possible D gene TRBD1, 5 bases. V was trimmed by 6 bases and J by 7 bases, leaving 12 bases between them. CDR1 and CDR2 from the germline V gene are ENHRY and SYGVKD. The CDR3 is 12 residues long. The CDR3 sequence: CAISQGASEAFF. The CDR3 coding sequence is TGTGCCATCAGCCAAGGGGCTAGTGAAGCTTTCTTT.

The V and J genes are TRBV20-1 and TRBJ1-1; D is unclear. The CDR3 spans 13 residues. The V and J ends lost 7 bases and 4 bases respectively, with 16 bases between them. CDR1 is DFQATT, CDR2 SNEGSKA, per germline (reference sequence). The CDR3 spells CSVRSDMSTEAFF. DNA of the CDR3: TGCAGTGTTCGCTCGGATATGAGCACTGAAGCTTTCTTT.

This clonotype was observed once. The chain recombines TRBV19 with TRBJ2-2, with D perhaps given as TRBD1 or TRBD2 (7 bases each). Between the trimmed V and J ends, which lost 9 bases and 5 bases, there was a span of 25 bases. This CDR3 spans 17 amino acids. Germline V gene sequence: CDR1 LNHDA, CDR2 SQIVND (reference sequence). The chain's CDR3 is CASSLAGGQVRTGELFF. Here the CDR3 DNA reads TGTGCCAGCAGTTTAGCGGGCGGACAGGTCAGAACCGGGGAGCTGTTTTTT.

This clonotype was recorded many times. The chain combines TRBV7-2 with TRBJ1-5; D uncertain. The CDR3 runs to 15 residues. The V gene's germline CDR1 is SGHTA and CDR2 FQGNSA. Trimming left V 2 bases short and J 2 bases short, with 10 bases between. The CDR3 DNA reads TGTGCCAGCAGCTTATTGGGCTTGGGCAATCAGCCCCAGCATTTT. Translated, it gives CASSLLGLGNQPQHF.

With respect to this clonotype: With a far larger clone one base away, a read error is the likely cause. In nucleotides, the CDR3 is TGTGCCAGCAGCCAGGGACAGGGAGGAGAGTCCCAGTACTTC. Protein product: CASSQGQGGESQYF. J is TRBJ2-5 and V is TRBV5-5; 9 bases map to TRBD1. CDR1 is SGHKS, CDR2 YYEKEE, per germline (reference sequence). The CDR3 contains 14 residues.

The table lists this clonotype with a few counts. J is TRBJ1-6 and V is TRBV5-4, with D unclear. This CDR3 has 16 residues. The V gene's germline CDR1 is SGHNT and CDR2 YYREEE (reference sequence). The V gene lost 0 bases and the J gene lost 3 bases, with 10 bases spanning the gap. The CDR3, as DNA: TGTGCCAGCAGCTTGGCGTCCGGGAACTATAATTCACCCCTCCACTTT. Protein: CASSLASGNYNSPLHF. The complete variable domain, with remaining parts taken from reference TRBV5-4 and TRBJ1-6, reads ETGVTQSPTHLIKTRGQQVTLRCSSQSGHNTVSWYQQALGQGPQFIFQYYREEENGRGNFPPRFSGLQFPNYSSELNVNALELDDSALYLCASSLASGNYNSPLHFGNGTRLTVT.

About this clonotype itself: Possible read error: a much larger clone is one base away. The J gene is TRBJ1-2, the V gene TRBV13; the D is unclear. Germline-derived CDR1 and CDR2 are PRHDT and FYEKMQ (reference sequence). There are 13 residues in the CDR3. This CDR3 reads CASSLWSNYDYTF. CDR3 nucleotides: TGTGCCAGCAGTCTGTGGTCGAACTATGACTACACCTTC.

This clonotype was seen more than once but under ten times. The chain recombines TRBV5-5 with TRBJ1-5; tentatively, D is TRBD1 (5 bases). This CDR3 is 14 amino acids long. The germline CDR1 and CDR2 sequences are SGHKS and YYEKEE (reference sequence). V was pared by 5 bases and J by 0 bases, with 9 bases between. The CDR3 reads CASRTTDSNQPQHF. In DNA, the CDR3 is TGTGCCAGCAGGACGACAGATAGCAATCAGCCCCAGCATTTT.

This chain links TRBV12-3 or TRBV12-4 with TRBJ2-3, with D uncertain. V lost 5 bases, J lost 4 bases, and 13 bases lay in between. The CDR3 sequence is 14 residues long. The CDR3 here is CASSESPASDTQYF. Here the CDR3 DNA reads TGTGCCAGCAGTGAATCCCCAGCGTCAGATACGCAGTATTTT.

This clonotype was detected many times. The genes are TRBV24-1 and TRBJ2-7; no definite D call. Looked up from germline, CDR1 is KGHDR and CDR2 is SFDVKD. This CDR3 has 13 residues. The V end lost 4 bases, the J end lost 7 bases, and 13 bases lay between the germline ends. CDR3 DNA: TGTGCCACCAGTGACCCCTTGAGGCGGGAGCAGTACTTC. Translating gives CATSDPLRREQYF.

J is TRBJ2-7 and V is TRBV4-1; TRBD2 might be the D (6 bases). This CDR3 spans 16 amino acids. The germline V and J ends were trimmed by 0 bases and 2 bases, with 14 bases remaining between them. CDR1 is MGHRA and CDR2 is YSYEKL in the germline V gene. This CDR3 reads CASSQEGRDGPYEQYF. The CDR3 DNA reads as TGCGCCAGCAGCCAAGAAGGGCGGGACGGACCCTACGAGCAGTACTTC.